These 6 T cell receptor beta chains originate from one sample sequenced in a study of T cells and Merkel cell carcinoma outcomes. Only in-frame clones appear in the TCRdb table, and some are missing; sequencing was by immunoSEQ multiplex PCR. The table records about 180 clones, approximately 92% of them present only once. Sequencing input: tumor tissue from Merkel cell carcinoma. All receptors derive from a human donor with Merkel cell carcinoma.

This clone was seen a handful of times. The CDR3 protein is CASSSVNYADNSPLHF. CDR3 in DNA: TGTGCCAGCAGTTCAGTGAACTATGCGGATAATTCACCCCTCCACTTT. V and J are TRBV27 and TRBJ1-6; D gene ambiguous. Deletions cut 4 bases from V and 5 bases from J, with 15 bases between. The CDR3 has 16 amino acids. The V gene's germline CDR1 is MNHEY and CDR2 SMNVEV (reference sequence).

The chain has TRBV30 and TRBJ1-2; the D is unclear. CDR1 GTSNPN and CDR2 SVGIG come from the germline V gene (reference sequence). The CDR3 spans 12 residues. Trimming stripped 5 bases from V and 1 base from J, with 8 bases between. The CDR3 nucleotides are TGTGCCTGGGGCAGGAATAACTATGGCTACACCTTC. It translates to CAWGRNNYGYTF.

This chain uses TRBV9 with TRBJ1-2; unclear D gene. The CDR3 length is 16 residues. Germline-derived CDR1 and CDR2 are SGDLS and YYNGEE. V lost 0 bases to trimming and J lost 8 bases, with 20 bases between them. The CDR3 DNA reads as TGTGCCAGCAGCGTAGGTCAGGAGGAACTGTCTAGGGGCTACACCTTC. Protein product: CASSVGQEELSRGYTF.

This chain links TRBV11-1 with TRBJ1-2, with unresolved D. Per the germline V gene, CDR1 is SGHAT and CDR2 is FQDESV (reference sequence). The CDR3 extends over 15 amino acids. V lost 5 bases and J 4 bases, leaving 17 bases between the germline ends. DNA of the CDR3: TGTGCCAGCAGCGTGGAGGCTGGAAAGACCTATGGCTACACCTTC. This sequence encodes CASSVEAGKTYGYTF.

This clone has only one observation. This chain links TRBV5-6 with TRBJ2-5; the match to TRBD1 covers 7 bases. The CDR3 runs to 17 residues. From germline, CDR1 is SGHDT and CDR2 YYEEEE. V gave up 0 bases and J gave up 2 bases; unmatched junction bases: 10. As DNA, the CDR3 is TGTGCCAGCAGCTTGGCCCGCGGACAGGCCTTTCAAGAGACCCAGTACTTC. Translated: CASSLARGQAFQETQYF.

The gene calls are TRBV13 and TRBJ1-6, with 9 positions matching TRBD1. Germline CDR1 and CDR2: PRHDT and FYEKMQ (reference sequence). J lost 5 bases, V lost 5 bases, and 10 bases had no gene match. The CDR3 has 17 residues. CDR3 bases: TGTGCCAGCAGCGCCTCCGGGACAGGGAAAAATAATTCACCCCTCCACTTT. Protein sequence: CASSASGTGKNNSPLHF.